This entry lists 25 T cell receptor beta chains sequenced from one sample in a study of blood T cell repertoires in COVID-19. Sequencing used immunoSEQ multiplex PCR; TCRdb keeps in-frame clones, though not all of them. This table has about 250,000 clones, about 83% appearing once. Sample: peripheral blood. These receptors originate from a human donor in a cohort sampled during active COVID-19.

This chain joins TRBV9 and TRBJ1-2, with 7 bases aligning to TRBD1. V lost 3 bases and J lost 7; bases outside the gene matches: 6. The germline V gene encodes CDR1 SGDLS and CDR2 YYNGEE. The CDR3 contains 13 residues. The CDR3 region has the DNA TGTGCCAGCAGCGCCCAGGGGGTAGGTGGCTACACCTTC. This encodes CASSAQGVGGYTF. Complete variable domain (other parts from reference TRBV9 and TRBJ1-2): DSGVTQTPKHLITATGQRVTLRCSPRSGDLSVYWYQQSLDQGLQFLIQYYNGEERAKGNILERFSAQQFPDLHSELNLSSLELGDSALYFCASSAQGVGGYTFGSGTRLTVV.

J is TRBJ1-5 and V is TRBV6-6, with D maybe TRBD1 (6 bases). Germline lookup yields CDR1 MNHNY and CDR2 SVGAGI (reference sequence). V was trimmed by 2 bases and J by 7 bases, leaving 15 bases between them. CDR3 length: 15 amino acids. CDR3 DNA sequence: TGTGCCAGCAGTTACGTACAGGGTGAAGGCCAGCCCCAGCATTTT. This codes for CASSYVQGEGQPQHF.

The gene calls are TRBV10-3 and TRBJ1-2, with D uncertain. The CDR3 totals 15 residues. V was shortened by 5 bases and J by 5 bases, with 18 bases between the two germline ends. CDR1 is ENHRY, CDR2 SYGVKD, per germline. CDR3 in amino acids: CAISPPGGILYGYTF. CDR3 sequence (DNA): TGTGCCATCAGTCCCCCCGGAGGGATCTTATATGGCTACACCTTC.

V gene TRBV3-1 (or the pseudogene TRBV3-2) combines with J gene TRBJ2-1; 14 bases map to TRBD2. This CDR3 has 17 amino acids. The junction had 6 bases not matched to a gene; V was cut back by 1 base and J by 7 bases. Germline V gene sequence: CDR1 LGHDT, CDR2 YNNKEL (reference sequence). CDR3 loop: CASSQGLAGGRLNEQFF. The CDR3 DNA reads TGTGCCAGCAGCCAAGGACTAGCGGGAGGGCGGTTAAATGAGCAGTTCTTC.

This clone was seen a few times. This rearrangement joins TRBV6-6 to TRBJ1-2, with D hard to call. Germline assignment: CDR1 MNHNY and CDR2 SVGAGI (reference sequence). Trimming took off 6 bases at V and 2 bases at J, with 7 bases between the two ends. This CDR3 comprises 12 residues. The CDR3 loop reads CASSDYNYGYTF. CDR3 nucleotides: TGTGCCAGCAGCGACTACAACTATGGCTACACCTTC.

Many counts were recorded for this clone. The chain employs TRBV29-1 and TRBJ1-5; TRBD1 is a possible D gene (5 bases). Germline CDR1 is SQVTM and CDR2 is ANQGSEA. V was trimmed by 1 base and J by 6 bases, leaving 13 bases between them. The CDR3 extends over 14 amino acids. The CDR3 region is CSVEGAGSGQPQHF. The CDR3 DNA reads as TGCAGCGTTGAAGGGGCAGGGTCGGGTCAGCCCCAGCATTTT.

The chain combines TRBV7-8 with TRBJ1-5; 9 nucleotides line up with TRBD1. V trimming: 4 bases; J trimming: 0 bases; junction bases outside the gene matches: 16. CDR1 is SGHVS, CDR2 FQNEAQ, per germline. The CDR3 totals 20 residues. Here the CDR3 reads CASSSYKNRGPPYSNQPQHF. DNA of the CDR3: TGTGCCAGCAGCTCTTATAAGAACAGGGGGCCACCCTATAGCAATCAGCCCCAGCATTTT.

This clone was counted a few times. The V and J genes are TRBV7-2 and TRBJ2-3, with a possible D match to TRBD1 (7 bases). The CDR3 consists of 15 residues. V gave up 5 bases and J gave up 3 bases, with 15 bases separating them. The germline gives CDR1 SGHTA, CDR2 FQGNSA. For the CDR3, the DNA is TGTGCCAGCAGCGCCAGACAGGGAGGAACAGATACGCAGTATTTT. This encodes CASSARQGGTDTQYF.

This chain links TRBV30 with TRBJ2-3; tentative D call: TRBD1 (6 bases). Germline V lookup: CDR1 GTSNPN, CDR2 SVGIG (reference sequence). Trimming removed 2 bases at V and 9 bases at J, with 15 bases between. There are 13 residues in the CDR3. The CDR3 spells CAWSLGTGRTQYF. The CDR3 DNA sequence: TGTGCCTGGAGTCTGGGTACAGGGAGAACGCAGTATTTT.

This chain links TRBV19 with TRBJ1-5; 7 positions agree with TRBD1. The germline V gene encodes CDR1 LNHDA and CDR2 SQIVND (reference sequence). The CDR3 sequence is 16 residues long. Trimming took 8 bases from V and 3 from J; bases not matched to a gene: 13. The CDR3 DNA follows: TGTGCCAGTGGGCTAAAAGGGGGACAGATCAATCAGCCCCAGCATTTT. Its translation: CASGLKGGQINQPQHF. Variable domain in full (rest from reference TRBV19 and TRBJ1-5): DGGITQSPKYLFRKEGQNVTLSCEQNLNHDAMYWYRQDPGQGLRLIYYSQIVNDFQKGDIAEGYSVSREKKESFPLTVTSAQKNPTAFYLCASGLKGGQINQPQHFGDGTRLSIL.

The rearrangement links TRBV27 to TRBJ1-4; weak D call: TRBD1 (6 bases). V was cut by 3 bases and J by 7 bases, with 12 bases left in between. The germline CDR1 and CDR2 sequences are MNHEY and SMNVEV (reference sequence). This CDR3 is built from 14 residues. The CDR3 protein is CASSFRGGGEKLFF. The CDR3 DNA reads TGTGCCAGCAGTTTTAGGGGGGGAGGTGAAAAACTGTTTTTT.

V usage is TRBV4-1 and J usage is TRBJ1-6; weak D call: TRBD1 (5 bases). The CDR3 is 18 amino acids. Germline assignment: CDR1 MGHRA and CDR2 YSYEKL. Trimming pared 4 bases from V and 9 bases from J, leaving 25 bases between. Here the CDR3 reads CASSPGPLRGHKGSPLHF. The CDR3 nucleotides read TGCGCCAGCAGCCCAGGTCCTCTACGTGGACATAAAGGTTCACCCCTCCACTTT.

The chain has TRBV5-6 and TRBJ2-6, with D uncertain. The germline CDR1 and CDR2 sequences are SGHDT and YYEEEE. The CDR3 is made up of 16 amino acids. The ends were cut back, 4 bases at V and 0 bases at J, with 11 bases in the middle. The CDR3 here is CASSLGVLSGANVLTF. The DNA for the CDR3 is TGTGCCAGCAGCCTAGGAGTTCTCTCTGGGGCCAACGTCCTGACTTTC.

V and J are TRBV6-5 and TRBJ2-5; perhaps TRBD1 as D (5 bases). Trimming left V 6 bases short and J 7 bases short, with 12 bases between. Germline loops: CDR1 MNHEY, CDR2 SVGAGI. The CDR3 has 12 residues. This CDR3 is CASSRTSGTQYF. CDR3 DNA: TGTGCCAGCAGCCGGACATCGGGGACCCAGTACTTC.

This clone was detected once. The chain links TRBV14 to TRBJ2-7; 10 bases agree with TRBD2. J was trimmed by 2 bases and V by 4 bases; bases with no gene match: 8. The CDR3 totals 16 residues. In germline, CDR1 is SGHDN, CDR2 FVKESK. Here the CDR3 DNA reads TGTGCCAGCAGCCGAGGAGGACTAGCGGAGGCCTACGAGCAGTACTTC. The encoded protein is CASSRGGLAEAYEQYF. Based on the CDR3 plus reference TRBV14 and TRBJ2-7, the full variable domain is EAGVTQFPSHSVIEKGQTVTLRCDPISGHDNLYWYRRVMGKEIKFLLHFVKESKQDESGMPNNRFLAERTGGTYSTLKVQPAELEDSGVYFCASSRGGLAEAYEQYFGPGTRLTVT.

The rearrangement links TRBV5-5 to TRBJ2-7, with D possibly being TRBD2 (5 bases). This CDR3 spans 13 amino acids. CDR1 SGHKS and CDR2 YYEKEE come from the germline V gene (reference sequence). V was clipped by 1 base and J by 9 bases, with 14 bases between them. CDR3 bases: TGTGCCAGCAGCTTGACCCGGGAAAGTGGGCAGTACTTC. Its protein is CASSLTRESGQYF.

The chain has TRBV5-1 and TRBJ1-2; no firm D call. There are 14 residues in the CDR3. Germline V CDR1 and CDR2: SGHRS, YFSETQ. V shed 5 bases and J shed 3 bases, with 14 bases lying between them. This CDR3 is CASSREAVDYGYTF. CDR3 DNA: TGCGCCAGCAGTCGAGAAGCGGTAGACTATGGCTACACCTTC.

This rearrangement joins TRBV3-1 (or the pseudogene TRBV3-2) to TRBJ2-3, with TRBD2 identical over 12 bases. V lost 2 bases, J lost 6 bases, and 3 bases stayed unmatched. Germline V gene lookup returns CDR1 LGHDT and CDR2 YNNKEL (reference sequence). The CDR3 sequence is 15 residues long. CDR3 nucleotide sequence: TGTGCCAGCAGCCAAAGCCTAGCGGGAGGGGATACGCAGTATTTT. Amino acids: CASSQSLAGGDTQYF.

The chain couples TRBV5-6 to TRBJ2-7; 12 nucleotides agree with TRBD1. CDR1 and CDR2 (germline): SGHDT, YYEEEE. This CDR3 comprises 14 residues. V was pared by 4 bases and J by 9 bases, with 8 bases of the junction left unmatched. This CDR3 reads CASSLRGQGAGQYF. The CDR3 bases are TGTGCCAGCAGCCTCCGGGGACAGGGGGCAGGGCAGTACTTC.

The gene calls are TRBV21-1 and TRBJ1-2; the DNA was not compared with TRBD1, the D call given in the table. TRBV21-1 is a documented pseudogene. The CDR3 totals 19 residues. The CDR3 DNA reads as TGTGCCAGCAGCAAAGGCCCCTCCCGGGACACCAGGACGGCGCATGGCTACACCTTC. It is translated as CASSKGPSRDTRTAHGYTF.

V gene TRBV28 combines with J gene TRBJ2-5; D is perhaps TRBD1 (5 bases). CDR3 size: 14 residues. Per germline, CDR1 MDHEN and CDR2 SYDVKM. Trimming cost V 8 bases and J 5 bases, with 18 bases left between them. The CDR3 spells CASGIAGYGETQYF. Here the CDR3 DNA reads TGTGCCAGCGGTATTGCAGGGTACGGGGAGACCCAGTACTTC.

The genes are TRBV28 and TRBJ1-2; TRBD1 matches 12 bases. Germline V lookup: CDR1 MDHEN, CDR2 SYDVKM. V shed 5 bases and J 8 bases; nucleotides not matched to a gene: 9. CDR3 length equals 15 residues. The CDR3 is CASSLPGQGAGGYTF. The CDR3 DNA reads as TGTGCCAGCAGTCTGCCGGGACAGGGGGCGGGAGGCTACACCTTC.

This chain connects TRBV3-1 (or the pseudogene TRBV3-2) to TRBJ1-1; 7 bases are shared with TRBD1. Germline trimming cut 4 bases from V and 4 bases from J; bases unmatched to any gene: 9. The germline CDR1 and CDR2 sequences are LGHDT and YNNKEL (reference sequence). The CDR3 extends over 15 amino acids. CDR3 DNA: TGTGCCAGCAGCCCTCGTTCAGGGGGAGGCACTGAAGCTTTCTTT. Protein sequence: CASSPRSGGGTEAFF.

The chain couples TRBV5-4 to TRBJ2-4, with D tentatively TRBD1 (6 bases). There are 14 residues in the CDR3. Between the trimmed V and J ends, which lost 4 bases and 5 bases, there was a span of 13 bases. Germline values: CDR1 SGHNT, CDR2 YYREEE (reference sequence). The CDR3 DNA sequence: TGTGCCAGCAGCCTACAGGGACGGGAAAACATTCAGTACTTC. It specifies CASSLQGRENIQYF.

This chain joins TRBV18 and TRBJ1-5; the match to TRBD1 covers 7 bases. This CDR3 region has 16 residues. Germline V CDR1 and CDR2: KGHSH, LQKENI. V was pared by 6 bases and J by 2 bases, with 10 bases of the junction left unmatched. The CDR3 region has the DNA TGTGCCAGCTCGCTTACAGGGGCTCGGGGCAATCAGCCCCAGCATTTT. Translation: CASSLTGARGNQPQHF.